This record covers a single T cell receptor (beta chain). Germline loops: CDR1 SGHVS, CDR2 FQNEAQ. The trim removed 1 base at V and 2 bases at J, leaving 3 bases unmatched. The CDR3 covers 17 residues. Those who participated ranged in age from roughly 18 to 95 years and resided in 24 US areas. Participants' own reports of clinical history determined their cohort assignment. This sample stems from a study of blood T cell repertoires in COVID-19. Study-level information: From T cells, B-cell-depleted T cells, or PBMCs came the material, which was cDNA or gDNA.

In the source study's methods: Reference gene primer amplification gave nucleated cell count estimates. The data were produced by immunoSEQ multiplex PCR, yet TCRdb's version contains in-frame clones alone and is incomplete. The V and J calls and clone size are taken from that table; D and trimming were inferred from the DNA. The sample consists of about 320,000 clones, about 85% of them appearing once. The sample consisted of PBMCs or T cells enriched from blood (not recorded which). The source is a woman aged 25 to 39 who had recovered from COVID-19. V and J are TRBV7-8 and TRBJ1-6, with TRBD1 matching over 9 bases. CDR3 amino acids: CASSLEDRGAYNSPLHF. CDR3 DNA: TGTGCCAGCAGCTTAGAGGACAGGGGTGCCTATAATTCACCCCTCCACTTT.